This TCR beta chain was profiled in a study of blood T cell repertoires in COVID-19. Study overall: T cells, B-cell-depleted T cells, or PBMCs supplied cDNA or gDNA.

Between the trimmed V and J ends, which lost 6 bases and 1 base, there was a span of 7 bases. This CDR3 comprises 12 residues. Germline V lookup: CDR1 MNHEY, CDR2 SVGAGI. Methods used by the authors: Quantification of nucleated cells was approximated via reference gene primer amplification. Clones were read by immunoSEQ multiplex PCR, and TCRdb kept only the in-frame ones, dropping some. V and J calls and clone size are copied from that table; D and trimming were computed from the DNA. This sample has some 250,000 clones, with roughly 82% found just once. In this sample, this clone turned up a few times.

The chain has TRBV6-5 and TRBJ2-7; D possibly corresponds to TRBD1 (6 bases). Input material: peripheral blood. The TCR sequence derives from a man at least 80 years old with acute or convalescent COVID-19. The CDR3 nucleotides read TGTGCCAGCAGCACAGGGTCCTACGAGCAGTACTTC. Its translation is CASSTGSYEQYF.